This passage covers 13 T cell receptor beta chains from one sample sequenced in a study of control samples from healthy donors and cancer patients (dated by TCRdb to the early 2020s). The library was built by means of the immunoSEQ multiplex PCR assay. TCRdb's version of the immuneACCESS table is confined to in-frame rearrangements and falls short of the full clone set. An unresolved V gene accounts for under half of the shortfall where checked; the remainder is of unknown origin. The table for this sample lists more than 20,000 clones; approximately 91% of them were counted only once. The ten largest clones add up to around 15% of the sample. The sequencing input was PBMCs. Receptors were obtained from a man aged 45-65 years with lung cancer.

This clone is termed medium-sized. The rearrangement links TRBV19 to TRBJ2-1; D might be TRBD1 (5 bases). The V end lost 3 bases, the J end lost 5 bases, and 14 bases lay between the germline ends. CDR3 length: 15 amino acids. Germline V gives CDR1 LNHDA, CDR2 SQIVND (reference sequence). The CDR3 bases are TGTGCCAGTAGTATGGGGCCCTTAGAACACAATGAGCAGTTCTTC. This sequence encodes CASSMGPLEHNEQFF.

The V and J genes are TRBV19 and TRBJ2-7, with 9 bases matching TRBD2. V was clipped by 2 bases and J by 3 bases; unmatched bases: 5. The CDR3 contains 15 residues. Per germline, CDR1 LNHDA and CDR2 SQIVND (reference sequence). This CDR3 is CASSIRAGGLYEQYF. The CDR3 DNA is TGTGCCAGTAGTATAAGGGCGGGGGGGCTCTACGAGCAGTACTTC.

The chain employs TRBV27 and TRBJ1-2; D perhaps matches TRBD1 (5 bases). Trimming pared 3 bases from V and 4 bases from J, leaving 18 bases between. The CDR3 extends over 16 amino acids. Germline assignment: CDR1 MNHEY and CDR2 SMNVEV (reference sequence). Here the CDR3 reads CASSFVGSGGIYGYTF. CDR3 bases: TGTGCCAGCAGTTTCGTTGGGTCGGGGGGAATCTATGGCTACACCTTC.

By frequency in the sample, this clone is medium-sized (0.01 to 0.1%). The V and J genes are TRBV27 and TRBJ1-6; 9 bases agree with TRBD1. V trimming: 2 bases; J trimming: 8 bases; junction bases outside the gene matches: 4. Germline V CDR1 and CDR2: MNHEY, SMNVEV (reference sequence). This CDR3 comprises 15 residues. The CDR3 sequence: CASSLVQGADSPLHF. The CDR3 DNA follows: TGTGCCAGCAGTTTAGTACAGGGGGCTGATTCACCCCTCCACTTT.

The V call is TRBV3-1 (or the pseudogene TRBV3-2), the J call TRBJ2-1; 12 positions agree with TRBD2. CDR3 length: 15 residues. J was trimmed by 8 bases and V by 5 bases; bases with no gene match: 7. Germline V gene lookup returns CDR1 LGHDT and CDR2 YNNKEL (reference sequence). CDR3 coding DNA: TGTGCCAGCAGCGCAGCTAGCGGGGGGGCCCATGAGCAGTTCTTC. This sequence encodes CASSAASGGAHEQFF.

This chain links TRBV3-1 (or the pseudogene TRBV3-2) with TRBJ1-2; possible D gene TRBD1, 6 bases. Germline assignment: CDR1 LGHDT and CDR2 YNNKEL (reference sequence). Trimming stripped 4 bases from V and 4 bases from J, with 13 bases between. The CDR3 runs 14 residues. In DNA form, the CDR3 reads TGTGCCAGCAGCCGACAACAGGGACCCTATGGCTACACCTTC. Translated, it gives CASSRQQGPYGYTF.

This chain joins TRBV11-2 and TRBJ1-4, with a weak D call TRBD1 (6 bases). Germline V gene sequence: CDR1 SGHAT, CDR2 FQNNGV. The CDR3 runs to 17 residues. The V end lost 1 base, the J end lost 4 bases, and 16 bases lay between the germline ends. CDR3: CASSLVGMGAINEKLFF. CDR3 nucleotides: TGTGCCAGCAGCTTAGTGGGCATGGGGGCAATTAATGAAAAACTGTTTTTT.

CDR3 loop: CASSPGGGGPNSYEQYF. For the CDR3, the DNA is TGTGCCAGCAGCCCAGGCGGGGGGGGACCTAACTCCTACGAGCAGTACTTC. This chain uses TRBV7-2 with TRBJ2-7; 9 bases agree with TRBD2. The junction had 11 bases not matched to a gene; V was cut back by 5 bases and J by 0 bases. This CDR3 comprises 17 residues. Germline CDR1 reads SGHTA; CDR2 reads FQGNSA.

The rearrangement joins TRBV9 to TRBJ1-2; no clear D. CDR3 length equals 13 residues. The V and J ends lost 4 bases and 2 bases respectively, with 9 bases between them. Looked up from germline, CDR1 is SGDLS and CDR2 is YYNGEE. In DNA, the CDR3 is TGTGCCAGCAGCCCCAGCTCGAACTATGGCTACACCTTC. It codes for CASSPSSNYGYTF.

This clone was counted a single time. Germline is not matched at one junction end, which may reflect a read error. The rearrangement uses TRBV7-7 and TRBJ2-5, with D perhaps TRBD2 (5 bases). CDR3 length: 14 residues. Germline assignment: CDR1 SSHAT and CDR2 FNYEAQ (reference sequence). For the CDR3, the DNA is TGTGCTAGCAGCTTAGGGCCTAGCCAGGAGACCCAGTACTTC. Translated, it gives CASSLGPSQETQYF.

V and J are TRBV5-4 and TRBJ2-5; TRBD2 agrees at 7 bases. The CDR3 sequence is 16 residues long. Losses at the gene ends were 4 bases for V and 5 bases for J; bases not matched to a gene: 14. Germline values: CDR1 SGHNT, CDR2 YYREEE (reference sequence). CDR3 nucleotides: TGTGCCAGCAGCCCCGGAGGTGGAAGCGGGGCCGAGACCCAGTACTTC. It codes for CASSPGGGSGAETQYF.

The chain is built from TRBV6-2 or TRBV6-3 and TRBJ2-1; D gene ambiguous. The V gene lost 5 bases and the J gene lost 0 bases, with 17 bases spanning the gap. CDR1 and CDR2 from the germline V gene are MNHEY and SVGEGT. The CDR3 length is 17 residues. This chain's CDR3 is CASSHRTVTYSYNEQFF. For the CDR3, the DNA is TGTGCCAGCAGTCATCGGACGGTTACCTACTCCTACAATGAGCAGTTCTTC.

The DNA for the CDR3 is TGTGCCAGTAGATGGGGGGGCTTGGATGAAAAACTGTTTTTT. Translation gives CASRWGGLDEKLFF. V is TRBV19 and J is TRBJ1-4, with D perhaps TRBD1 (6 bases). Trimming removed 6 bases at V and 6 bases at J, with 14 bases between. The germline gives CDR1 LNHDA, CDR2 SQIVND (reference sequence). The CDR3 is 14 residues long.